A single sample is the source of the 30 T cell receptor beta chains below, sequenced in a study of beta chain features in type 1 diabetes. Findings and caveats of the study: TCRB CDR3s from Type 1 diabetes patients were moderately but significantly shorter in all four CD4+ subsets.

Reverse transcribing all isolated RNA meant expressed TCRB transcripts were sequenced. TCRdb's copy holds only in-frame clones and misses some; the assay was immunoSEQ multiplex PCR. This table holds 600,000 to 750,000 clones, around 11% found once. Their target antigens are unknown. Sequencing input: naive CD4+ T cells from blood. The receptors originated from a man aged 25-45 years with type 1 diabetes.

This clone was counted a few times. The chain recombines TRBV6-5 with TRBJ1-5; D uncertain. This CDR3 contains 13 residues. Germline CDR1 reads MNHEY; CDR2 reads SVGAGI. V lost 8 bases to trimming and J lost 0 bases, with 8 bases between them. This CDR3 is CASGFSSNQPQHF. CDR3 coding DNA: TGTGCCAGCGGGTTCAGTAGCAATCAGCCCCAGCATTTT.

The rearrangement links TRBV30 to TRBJ2-3, with D hard to call. This CDR3 has 14 residues. Trimming pared 5 bases from V and 2 bases from J, leaving 14 bases between. The germline gives CDR1 GTSNPN, CDR2 SVGIG (reference sequence). CDR3 bases: TGTGCCTGGGCCCTTGGCGGCCTCACAGATACGCAGTATTTT. It codes for CAWALGGLTDTQYF.

The rearrangement links TRBV29-1 to TRBJ2-2; 9 bases align to TRBD2. This CDR3 is 14 amino acids long. Germline CDR1 SQVTM, CDR2 ANQGSEA. The CDR3 spells CSVLGLADTGELFF. The CDR3 DNA is TGCAGTGTTTTGGGACTAGCAGACACCGGGGAGCTGTTTTTT.

In this sample, this clone turned up a few times. The J gene is TRBJ1-2, the V gene TRBV6-5; D is possibly TRBD1 (5 bases). With 6 bases removed from V and 1 base from J, the gap between germline ends came to 12 bases. Germline V gene lookup returns CDR1 MNHEY and CDR2 SVGAGI. The CDR3 is 14 amino acids. The CDR3 region is CASSGGRFNYGYTF. The CDR3 nucleotides are TGTGCCAGCAGCGGGGGGAGGTTTAACTATGGCTACACCTTC.

The V gene is TRBV5-1, the J gene TRBJ1-4; the match to TRBD1 covers 7 bases. Germline CDR1 SGHRS, CDR2 YFSETQ. The CDR3 sequence is 14 residues long. The V segment lost 0 bases and the J segment 8 bases; nucleotides outside the gene matches: 4. The CDR3 sequence: CASSLEQGLEKLFF. The DNA of the CDR3 is TGCGCCAGCAGCTTGGAACAGGGGCTGGAAAAACTGTTTTTT.

This clone was detected only a few times. The chain couples TRBV27 to TRBJ2-5, with 11 bases identical to TRBD2. The germline V gene encodes CDR1 MNHEY and CDR2 SMNVEV (reference sequence). The CDR3 sequence is 17 residues long. After removal of 3 bases from V and 4 bases from J, the junction contained 10 bases not matched to a gene. The CDR3 sequence is CASSFLRTSGGLETQYF. The CDR3 DNA reads as TGTGCCAGCAGTTTTCTAAGAACTAGCGGGGGTCTAGAGACCCAGTACTTC.

In this sample, this clone turned up a few times. The rearrangement links TRBV4-1 to TRBJ2-4; D is perhaps TRBD1 (8 bases). The CDR3 spans 15 residues. From germline, CDR1 is MGHRA and CDR2 YSYEKL. V gave up 0 bases and J gave up 8 bases, with 14 bases separating them. The CDR3 loop reads CASSQDWTGRDIQYF. CDR3 in DNA: TGCGCCAGCAGCCAAGATTGGACAGGGAGGGACATTCAGTACTTC.

A few counts support this clone. The chain recombines TRBV6-5 with TRBJ2-3; D tentatively reads TRBD1 or TRBD2 (5 bases each). Germline V CDR1 and CDR2: MNHEY, SVGAGI. V shed 6 bases and J shed 6 bases, with 19 bases lying between them. The CDR3 is 15 residues long. CDR3 DNA: TGTGCCAGCAGGTCCGGGGCTCTAGATCCCGATACGCAGTATTTT. Amino acid sequence: CASRSGALDPDTQYF.

This clone was seen a handful of times. The chain combines TRBV11-2 with TRBJ2-3; TRBD1 aligns across 7 bases. Germline lookup yields CDR1 SGHAT and CDR2 FQNNGV. There are 14 residues in the CDR3. V shed 5 bases and J 1 base; nucleotides not matched to a gene: 3. CDR3 in amino acids: CASSQDRGTDTQYF. In DNA form, the CDR3 reads TGTGCCAGCAGCCAAGACAGGGGCACAGATACGCAGTATTTT. Using reference TRBV11-2 and TRBJ2-3 for the parts outside the CDR3, the full variable domain is EAGVAQSPRYKIIEKRQSVAFWCNPISGHATLYWYQQILGQGPKLLIQFQNNGVVDDSQLPKDRFSAERLKGVDSTLKIQPAKLEDSAVYLCASSQDRGTDTQYFGPGTRLTVL.

V is TRBV5-4 and J is TRBJ1-1, with 7 positions matching TRBD1. CDR3 size: 16 residues. Germline V CDR1 and CDR2: SGHNT, YYREEE (reference sequence). The trim removed 6 bases at V and 0 bases at J, leaving 11 bases unmatched. The CDR3 DNA reads TGTGCCAGCAAGCGAGGTGGGACAGAGATGAACACTGAAGCTTTCTTT. This translates into CASKRGGTEMNTEAFF.

The V gene is TRBV5-6, the J gene TRBJ1-2; D is ambiguous. The CDR3 length is 11 residues. V lost 3 bases and J 4 bases, leaving 4 bases between the germline ends. Germline V gene lookup returns CDR1 SGHDT and CDR2 YYEEEE. The CDR3 region has the DNA TGTGCCAGCAGCTCCCTCTATGGCTACACCTTC. Translated, it gives CASSSLYGYTF.

There are a few counts of this clone. The chain links TRBV7-2 to TRBJ2-3, with 7 nucleotides matching TRBD1. The J segment lost 5 bases and the V segment lost 8 bases, leaving 7 bases of the junction unmatched. Germline CDR1 SGHTA, CDR2 FQGNSA. The CDR3 has 13 residues. Here the CDR3 reads CASSRQGLDTQYF. The CDR3 bases are TGTGCCAGCTCCCGACAGGGCTTAGATACGCAGTATTTT.

The table lists this clone with a few counts. The same CDR3 arises from other DNA sequences in this sample as well. V gene TRBV30 combines with J gene TRBJ2-7; maybe TRBD1 (5 bases). V gave up 2 bases and J gave up 3 bases, with 8 bases separating them. The CDR3 covers 12 residues. Germline V lookup: CDR1 GTSNPN, CDR2 SVGIG (reference sequence). The CDR3 DNA follows: TGTGCCTGGAGTCGGCAGGGCTACGAGCAGTACTTC. Translating it yields CAWSRQGYEQYF.

V is TRBV18 and J is TRBJ1-1; TRBD1 matches at 7 bases. From germline, CDR1 is KGHSH and CDR2 LQKENI. V dropped 2 bases and J dropped 5; count of bases not matched to a gene: 14. The CDR3 covers 17 residues. CDR3 sequence (DNA): TGTGCCAGCTCACCAATGGGTGTAGGGACAGTTTCGACTGAAGCTTTCTTT. As protein: CASSPMGVGTVSTEAFF.

The chain combines TRBV7-3 with TRBJ2-5; 13 nucleotides align to TRBD2. Germline CDR1 reads SGHTA; CDR2 reads FQGTGA. This CDR3 spans 15 amino acids. V gave up 5 bases and J gave up 5 bases; unmatched junction bases: 5. The CDR3 DNA is TGTGCCAGCAGCCCCACTAGCGGGGGGGTGGAGACCCAGTACTTC. The encoded protein is CASSPTSGGVETQYF.

This chain connects TRBV7-9 to TRBJ2-5; 9 bases agree with TRBD1. V shed 3 bases and J 5 bases; nucleotides not matched to a gene: 7. The CDR3 covers 15 residues. Germline V gives CDR1 SEHNR, CDR2 FQNEAQ (reference sequence). Here the CDR3 DNA reads TGTGCCAGCAGCTTCTCCACAGGGGGCGGCGAGACCCAGTACTTC. Residues: CASSFSTGGGETQYF.

This clone was seen a handful of times. The chain joins TRBV6-5 to TRBJ1-5, with D perhaps matching TRBD1 (6 bases). Between the trimmed V and J ends, which lost 5 bases and 3 bases, there was a span of 14 bases. This CDR3 is built from 15 residues. The germline V gene encodes CDR1 MNHEY and CDR2 SVGAGI. CDR3 protein: CASSREGGSNQPQHF. CDR3 sequence (DNA): TGTGCCAGCAGTAGGGAGGGGGGTTCCAATCAGCCCCAGCATTTT.

The chain uses TRBV4-3 and TRBJ1-4; possible D gene TRBD1, 5 bases. The germline CDR1 and CDR2 sequences are LGHNA and YSLEER. The CDR3 extends over 12 amino acids. Trimming shortened V by 1 base and J by 13 bases, and 10 bases separated the two germline ends. CDR3 amino acids: CASSQGPGLLFF. The CDR3, as DNA: TGCGCCAGCAGCCAAGGCCCAGGGCTACTGTTTTTT.

This clone has a handful of counts. The chain couples TRBV5-1 to TRBJ2-3, with 9 bases that match TRBD2. Germline values: CDR1 SGHRS, CDR2 YFSETQ. The CDR3 covers 16 residues. Germline trimming cut 7 bases from V and 6 bases from J; bases unmatched to any gene: 15. CDR3 protein: CASARRSAGGPDTQYF. The CDR3 DNA reads as TGCGCCAGCGCCCGGAGAAGCGCGGGGGGGCCTGATACGCAGTATTTT.

This chain uses TRBV6-6 with TRBJ2-1; D is possibly TRBD1 (6 bases). CDR3 size: 14 residues. Germline loops: CDR1 MNHNY, CDR2 SVGAGI (reference sequence). V was cut by 0 bases and J by 6 bases, with 9 bases left in between. In nucleotides, the CDR3 is TGTGCCAGCAGTTACTCGGGACAAAGCAATGAGCAGTTCTTC. This gives the protein CASSYSGQSNEQFF.

V is TRBV5-4 and J is TRBJ2-7; TRBD1 matches 7 bases. The CDR3 covers 15 residues. Trimming cost V 5 bases and J 0 bases; bases outside gene matches: 8. Germline V gene data show CDR1 as SGHNT and CDR2 as YYREEE (reference sequence). The CDR3 protein is CASRRDRESSYEQYF. The CDR3 nucleotides read TGTGCCAGCAGACGAGACAGGGAGAGCTCCTACGAGCAGTACTTC.

The rearrangement uses TRBV5-4 and TRBJ2-5; tentatively, D is TRBD2 (6 bases). Germline V gene lookup returns CDR1 SGHNT and CDR2 YYREEE (reference sequence). The CDR3 is 15 amino acids. The V gene lost 1 base and the J gene lost 1 base, with 11 bases spanning the gap. The CDR3 here is CASSLSMGLQETQYF. In nucleotides, the CDR3 is TGTGCCAGCAGCTTGAGTATGGGACTCCAAGAGACCCAGTACTTC.

Here the CDR3 DNA reads TGCAGCGTTGAAAATTCGTCGACTGGCTACACCTTC. Translation gives CSVENSSTGYTF. The chain couples TRBV29-1 to TRBJ1-2; D uncertain. Germline V gene lookup returns CDR1 SQVTM and CDR2 ANQGSEA. Between the trimmed V and J ends, which lost 2 bases and 7 bases, there was a span of 11 bases. The CDR3 covers 12 residues.

This clone has more than one count but fewer than ten. The CDR3 nucleotides are TGTGCCAGCAGTTACTCGACACGGTCTGAAGCTTTCTTT. As protein: CASSYSTRSEAFF. The rearrangement links TRBV6-6 to TRBJ1-1, with D uncertain. The CDR3 is made up of 13 amino acids. V lost 0 bases and J 6 bases, leaving 8 bases between the germline ends. CDR1 and CDR2 (germline): MNHNY, SVGAGI (reference sequence).

The rearrangement joins TRBV5-1 to TRBJ2-6; 11 positions match TRBD1. Germline assignment: CDR1 SGHRS and CDR2 YFSETQ. With V trimmed by 4 bases and J by 2 bases, 5 bases remained unmatched. The CDR3 is 17 amino acids. The CDR3 DNA reads TGCGCCAGCAGCATGGACAGGGGGCCTGCTGGGGCCAACGTCCTGACTTTC. This sequence encodes CASSMDRGPAGANVLTF.

This clone was observed a single time. J is TRBJ2-1 and V is TRBV7-9, with D possibly TRBD1 on 5 matching bases. The germline V gene has CDR1 SEHNR and CDR2 FQNEAQ (reference sequence). The CDR3 extends over 15 amino acids. V dropped 5 bases and J dropped 4 bases, with 15 bases sitting between them. The CDR3, as DNA: TGTGCCAGCAGCCCCCAGGGCGTAGGATACAATGAGCAGTTCTTC. Protein sequence: CASSPQGVGYNEQFF.

There are a few counts of this clone. V is TRBV5-4 and J is TRBJ2-1; D gene ambiguous. The CDR3 length is 13 residues. Germline CDR1 is SGHNT and CDR2 is YYREEE (reference sequence). With 2 bases removed from V and 10 bases from J, the gap between germline ends came to 13 bases. The CDR3 DNA reads TGTGCCAGCAGCTTTTATGTCTCCCCCGAGCAGTTCTTC. Protein: CASSFYVSPEQFF.

The genes are TRBV7-2 and TRBJ2-1, with 14 bases lining up with TRBD2. The CDR3 loop spans 18 amino acids. Germline V gives CDR1 SGHTA, CDR2 FQGNSA. V shed 7 bases and J 0 bases; nucleotides not matched to a gene: 8. The DNA for the CDR3 is TGTGCCAGCACCATTGGACTAGCGGGGGGACGCTCCTACAATGAGCAGTTCTTC. As protein: CASTIGLAGGRSYNEQFF.

This clone has more than one count but fewer than ten. J is TRBJ2-1 and V is TRBV6-5, with D hard to call. This CDR3 has 12 amino acids. V lost 5 bases and J 8 bases, leaving 10 bases between the germline ends. Germline V lookup: CDR1 MNHEY, CDR2 SVGAGI. The CDR3 loop is CASSESRHEQFF. CDR3 nucleotides: TGTGCCAGCAGTGAATCTCGACATGAGCAGTTCTTC.

The CDR3 spells CASSKDPGFRGDTQYF. CDR3 nucleotides: TGTGCCAGCAGCAAAGACCCAGGGTTTAGGGGAGATACGCAGTATTTT. The chain carries TRBV21-1 and TRBJ2-3; TRBD1 is the table's D call and was not checked against the DNA. TRBV21-1 is labeled a pseudogene. This CDR3 contains 16 residues.